This TCR beta chain was recovered during a study of vaccination and CD4 T cells after COVID-19. Study summary: Overlapping spike pools from SARS-CoV-2 and HCoV-NL63, HCoV-OC43 and HCoV-229E served as culture stimuli. Each of the control cultures got a CEFX pool, an HIV-1 Nef pool, or no peptide.

The germline V gene encodes CDR1 MDHEN and CDR2 SYDVKM. With 2 bases removed from V and 6 bases from J, the gap between germline ends came to 8 bases. This CDR3 is 13 amino acids long. Documented treatment: roughly nine-day PBMC culture with coronavirus spike peptide pools or control peptides (ViraFEST assay). After being plated at roughly 2.2 million per well, PBMCs were cultured with about 10 IU/ml IL-2 and approximately 10 ug/ml peptide pools. With the Oncomine TCR Beta short-read assay, DNA from cultured CD4+ T cells was sequenced. MiXCR was run by TCRdb on the PCR reads, yielding one entry per CDR3 protein. The table lists 15,000 to 20,000 distinct CDR3 sequences, 48% of them singletons. This clonotype was seen a few times. Its antigen is undetermined. Findings and limits, study-wide: Convalescent patients' median share of reactive clones seen only post-vaccination was over 65%.

The chain links TRBV28 to TRBJ1-5; D is perhaps TRBD1 (5 bases). The sequence derives from a human donor who had recovered from COVID-19. The sample in question was CD4+ T cells from blood, cultured in vitro, obtained before SARS-CoV-2 vaccination. This chain's CDR3 is CASSLQGTQPQHF. In nucleotides, the CDR3 is TGTGCCAGCAGTTTACAGGGAACTCAGCCCCAGCATTTT.